The rows below give T cell receptor beta chains drawn from one sample of a study of blood T cell repertoires in COVID-19. Libraries were prepared by immunoSEQ multiplex PCR; TCRdb keeps only in-frame clonotypes and omits some of them. Found here are approximately 41,000 clones, about 90% of them singletons; the top ten hold over 1%. The specimen was peripheral blood. Source of these receptors: a woman aged 35 to 49 with acute or convalescent COVID-19. Both conserved end residues are part of each CDR3. Fields, in order: J gene, D gene, V gene, clone size, CDR3 DNA, CDR3 protein. A D gene is named only where the DNA matches it firmly. Size tells how often a clone was seen (once, few, many) or the class of an expanded clone, and some rows leave it out.

j_call: TRBJ1-3; d_call: NA; v_call: TRBV19; clone_size: NA; cdr3_nt: TGTGCCGGGTCTACAGGGAATCCTGGAAACACCATATATTTT; cdr3_aa: CAGSTGNPGNTIYF
j_call: TRBJ1-2; d_call: NA; v_call: TRBV27; clone_size: once; cdr3_nt: TGTGCCAGCAGTCCCCACGAGGAACCATATAACTATGGCTACACCTTC; cdr3_aa: CASSPHEEPYNYGYTF
j_call: TRBJ1-5; d_call: TRBD1; v_call: TRBV19; clone_size: few; cdr3_nt: TGTGCCATACGCGCTGGGACAGGGTTTAATCAGCCCCAGCATTTT; cdr3_aa: CAIRAGTGFNQPQHF
j_call: TRBJ2-7; d_call: NA; v_call: TRBV6-1; clone_size: NA; cdr3_nt: TGTGCCAGCAGTGAAGTGGACAGTCAATACGAGCAGTACTTC; cdr3_aa: CASSEVDSQYEQYF
j_call: TRBJ1-2; d_call: TRBD1; v_call: TRBV28; clone_size: NA; cdr3_nt: TGTGCCAGCAGTTTAATCGACAGGGAGGAAGGAAATGGCTACACCTTC; cdr3_aa: CASSLIDREEGNGYTF
j_call: TRBJ2-3; d_call: TRBD1; v_call: TRBV6-5; clone_size: NA; cdr3_nt: TGTGCCAGCAGTCTAGGACAGGGTCCAGATACGCAGTATTTT; cdr3_aa: CASSLGQGPDTQYF
j_call: TRBJ2-1; d_call: TRBD1; v_call: TRBV11-1; clone_size: NA; cdr3_nt: TGTGCCAGCAGCCCGCCCGGGACAGGGGGCCATGAGCAGTTCTTC; cdr3_aa: CASSPPGTGGHEQFF
j_call: TRBJ1-1; d_call: TRBD1; v_call: TRBV28; clone_size: few; cdr3_nt: TGTGCCAGCACAGGACAGGGGGCCAACACTGAAGCTTTCTTT; cdr3_aa: CASTGQGANTEAFF
j_call: TRBJ2-7; d_call: NA; v_call: TRBV7-2; clone_size: NA; cdr3_nt: TGTGCCAGCAGCTTCATGGGAGACGAGCAGTACTTC; cdr3_aa: CASSFMGDEQYF
j_call: TRBJ1-1; d_call: TRBD1; v_call: TRBV28; clone_size: NA; cdr3_nt: TGTGCCAGCAGGGGGACAGGGACCGATGAAGCTTTCTTT; cdr3_aa: CASRGTGTDEAFF
j_call: TRBJ2-7; d_call: NA; v_call: TRBV11-2; clone_size: few; cdr3_nt: TGTGCCAGCAGAATAACTCTCTCCTACGAGCAGTACTTC; cdr3_aa: CASRITLSYEQYF
j_call: TRBJ1-1; d_call: NA; v_call: TRBV29-1; clone_size: NA; cdr3_nt: TGCAGCGCCATGCTACAGGGAAGCCCCGAAGCTTTCTTT; cdr3_aa: CSAMLQGSPEAFF
j_call: TRBJ2-7; d_call: TRBD1; v_call: TRBV30; clone_size: NA; cdr3_nt: TGTGCCTGGAGCCGGGACAGGGGCGCCTACGAGCAGTACTTC; cdr3_aa: CAWSRDRGAYEQYF
j_call: TRBJ1-6; d_call: NA; v_call: TRBV11-3; clone_size: NA; cdr3_nt: TGTGCCAGCAGCTTAGGGGCAGTCAATTCACCCCTCCACTTT; cdr3_aa: CASSLGAVNSPLHF
j_call: TRBJ2-1; d_call: TRBD2; v_call: TRBV6-5; clone_size: NA; cdr3_nt: TGTGCCAGCAGTACCGGGGGGACCAACAATGAGCAGTTCTTC; cdr3_aa: CASSTGGTNNEQFF
j_call: TRBJ1-1; d_call: TRBD1; v_call: TRBV28; clone_size: NA; cdr3_nt: TGTGCCAGCAGTAATAACAGGGGCAGGAACACTGAAGCTTTCTTT; cdr3_aa: CASSNNRGRNTEAFF
j_call: TRBJ1-4; d_call: NA; v_call: TRBV21-1; clone_size: NA; cdr3_nt: TGTGCCAGCAGCATCGGGCTCTCGGGGGAAAAACTGTTTTTT; cdr3_aa: CASSIGLSGEKLFF
j_call: TRBJ1-2; d_call: TRBD1; v_call: TRBV27; clone_size: NA; cdr3_nt: TGTGCCAGCAGTGCCTTCCCCGGGACAGGTTATAACTATGGCTACACCTTC; cdr3_aa: CASSAFPGTGYNYGYTF
j_call: TRBJ1-1; d_call: TRBD1; v_call: TRBV7-9; clone_size: NA; cdr3_nt: TGTGCCAGCAGCTCAGGGACAGTTGAAGCTTTCTTT; cdr3_aa: CASSSGTVEAFF
j_call: TRBJ2-2; d_call: TRBD1; v_call: TRBV7-9; clone_size: NA; cdr3_nt: TGTGCCAGCAGCTCCGGGACAGGTCACACCGGGGAGCTGTTTTTT; cdr3_aa: CASSSGTGHTGELFF
j_call: TRBJ1-5; d_call: NA; v_call: TRBV11-1; clone_size: once; cdr3_nt: TGTGCCAGCAGCTTATCGGCTGTCGAGGGTCAGCCCCAGCATTTT; cdr3_aa: CASSLSAVEGQPQHF
j_call: TRBJ1-1; d_call: NA; v_call: TRBV27; clone_size: NA; cdr3_nt: TGTGCCAGCAGTACTATGATTGGTATGAACACTGAAGCTTTCTTT; cdr3_aa: CASSTMIGMNTEAFF
j_call: TRBJ1-5; d_call: NA; v_call: TRBV7-9; clone_size: few; cdr3_nt: TGTGCCAGCAGCTTAGGGGTCTCGGGTAAGACGGGTCAGCCCCAGCATTTT; cdr3_aa: CASSLGVSGKTGQPQHF
j_call: TRBJ2-1; d_call: NA; v_call: TRBV7-2; clone_size: once; cdr3_nt: TGTGCCAGCAGCTTAGCCACGGACAACAATGAGCAGTTCTTC; cdr3_aa: CASSLATDNNEQFF
j_call: TRBJ2-3; d_call: TRBD2; v_call: TRBV5-4; clone_size: NA; cdr3_nt: TGTGCCAGCAGCGAGGGACTAGCGGCAGATACGCAGTATTTT; cdr3_aa: CASSEGLAADTQYF
j_call: TRBJ2-7; d_call: TRBD1; v_call: TRBV19; clone_size: NA; cdr3_nt: TGTGCCACCGACCGGGGGCAGGGGGCTCGGGGCTCCTACGAGCAGTACTTC; cdr3_aa: CATDRGQGARGSYEQYF
j_call: TRBJ2-7; d_call: NA; v_call: TRBV5-1; clone_size: once; cdr3_nt: TGCGCCAGCAGCCCGGCCGCGGGGAACTACGAGCAGTACTTC; cdr3_aa: CASSPAAGNYEQYF
j_call: TRBJ1-1; d_call: NA; v_call: TRBV6-5; clone_size: NA; cdr3_nt: TGTGCCAGCAGTTACTCAGGGGCGAACACTGAAGCTTTCTTT; cdr3_aa: CASSYSGANTEAFF
j_call: TRBJ1-3; d_call: TRBD1; v_call: TRBV30; clone_size: NA; cdr3_nt: TGTGCCTACACCCGGGACAGGAGTAACTCTGGAAACACCATATATTTT; cdr3_aa: CAYTRDRSNSGNTIYF
j_call: TRBJ1-3; d_call: TRBD1; v_call: TRBV5-1; clone_size: NA; cdr3_nt: TGCGCCAGCAGCTTGGCCGGGACAGGCACTGGAAACACCATATATTTT; cdr3_aa: CASSLAGTGTGNTIYF
j_call: TRBJ2-7; d_call: TRBD2; v_call: TRBV27; clone_size: NA; cdr3_nt: TGTGCCAGCAGTTACGGACTAGCGGGAGGGCCCAACGAGCAGTACTTC; cdr3_aa: CASSYGLAGGPNEQYF
j_call: TRBJ2-1; d_call: NA; v_call: TRBV5-5; clone_size: once; cdr3_nt: TGTGCCAGCAGCTGGGGCCCGAGCTCCTACAATGAGCAGTTCTTC; cdr3_aa: CASSWGPSSYNEQFF
j_call: TRBJ1-6; d_call: TRBD1; v_call: TRBV7-9; clone_size: NA; cdr3_nt: TGTGCCAGCAGCGGTGGACAGGGGGGGAATTCACCCCTCCACTTT; cdr3_aa: CASSGGQGGNSPLHF
j_call: TRBJ2-3; d_call: NA; v_call: TRBV27; clone_size: NA; cdr3_nt: TGTGCCAGCAGTTCCTTCCTTCCGGGAGATTTGATAGATACGCAGTATTTT; cdr3_aa: CASSSFLPGDLIDTQYF
j_call: TRBJ1-1; d_call: NA; v_call: TRBV15; clone_size: NA; cdr3_nt: TGTGCCACCAGCAGAGAATTGTTCGGCACCCTTCAGGGCACTGAAGCTTTCTTT; cdr3_aa: CATSRELFGTLQGTEAFF
j_call: TRBJ1-1; d_call: NA; v_call: TRBV27; clone_size: NA; cdr3_nt: TGTGCCAGCAGTTTCTTCCCCCCGGGACATCTTTTCTTT; cdr3_aa: CASSFFPPGHLFF
j_call: TRBJ1-4; d_call: NA; v_call: TRBV19; clone_size: NA; cdr3_nt: TGTGCCACCCGCGGTTTGGGTGAAAAACTGTTTTTT; cdr3_aa: CATRGLGEKLFF
j_call: TRBJ1-2; d_call: TRBD1; v_call: TRBV29-1; clone_size: NA; cdr3_nt: TGCAGCGGGGGAAGTTACAGGGGAAACTATGGCTACACCTTC; cdr3_aa: CSGGSYRGNYGYTF
j_call: TRBJ1-2; d_call: NA; v_call: TRBV28; clone_size: NA; cdr3_nt: TGTGCCAGCAGTTTAGCGGGCAGGGGATTACGGAACTATGGCTACACCTTC; cdr3_aa: CASSLAGRGLRNYGYTF
j_call: TRBJ1-1; d_call: NA; v_call: TRBV19; clone_size: NA; cdr3_nt: TGTGCCAGCCGACAGGACCAAGCTTTCTTT; cdr3_aa: CASRQDQAFF
j_call: TRBJ2-7; d_call: TRBD1; v_call: TRBV27; clone_size: NA; cdr3_nt: TGTGCCAGCAGCCCCCGGGACAGTATGACCTACGAGCAGTACTTC; cdr3_aa: CASSPRDSMTYEQYF
j_call: TRBJ1-6; d_call: NA; v_call: TRBV7-6; clone_size: NA; cdr3_nt: TGTGCCAGCAGCTTGACGGGGGGCCGGGATTCACCCCTCCACTTT; cdr3_aa: CASSLTGGRDSPLHF
j_call: TRBJ2-3; d_call: TRBD2; v_call: TRBV19; clone_size: NA; cdr3_nt: TGTGCCAGTAGTGTGCTAGCGGGAGCGAACACAGATACGCAGTATTTT; cdr3_aa: CASSVLAGANTDTQYF
j_call: TRBJ2-7; d_call: TRBD1; v_call: TRBV28; clone_size: NA; cdr3_nt: TGTGCCAGCAGCCTTCCGGGACAGGGGAACGAGCAGTACTTC; cdr3_aa: CASSLPGQGNEQYF
j_call: TRBJ2-7; d_call: TRBD1; v_call: TRBV12-5; clone_size: NA; cdr3_nt: TGTGCTAGTGGACGTGGGACAGGGGGCTCCTACGAGCAGTACTTC; cdr3_aa: CASGRGTGGSYEQYF
j_call: TRBJ2-4; d_call: NA; v_call: TRBV7-3; clone_size: NA; cdr3_nt: TGTGCCAGCAGCCCTCACGGGAACAAAAACATTCAGTACTTC; cdr3_aa: CASSPHGNKNIQYF